The next 7 T cell receptor beta chains were all read from a single sample in a study of neurological immune-mediated disorders. Via MiXCR, TCRdb re-called the 5' RACE reads, giving one row per CDR3 protein. This table has more than 50,000 distinct CDR3 sequences, 3% to 4% appearing once. Sequenced material: PBMCs. The receptors derive from a woman aged 55 to 70 with multiple sclerosis.

Many counts were recorded for this clonotype. Written as DNA, the CDR3 is TGCAGCTCTGGGGCTAGCGGAATTCTGCATACGCAGTATTTT. Residues: CSSGASGILHTQYF. The J gene is TRBJ2-3, the V gene TRBV29-1; TRBD2 agrees at 7 bases. CDR1 is SQVTM and CDR2 is ANQGSEA in the germline V gene. Unmatched junction bases numbered 15, after V lost 8 bases and J lost 7 bases. This CDR3 spans 14 amino acids.

This clonotype was detected many times. The chain recombines TRBV9 with TRBJ2-3; 7 positions agree with TRBD2. The V gene's germline CDR1 is SGDLS and CDR2 YYNGEE. The CDR3 loop spans 16 amino acids. Trimming at V came to 4 bases and at J to 4 bases, leaving 12 bases not matched to a gene. CDR3 nucleotides: TGTGCCAGCAGCCCCACCTCTTTTGGGGGGGCAGATACGCAGTATTTT. This codes for CASSPTSFGGADTQYF.

This clonotype appeared many times. V usage is TRBV7-2 and J usage is TRBJ1-1; D unclear. The CDR3 covers 14 residues. Looked up from germline, CDR1 is SGHTA and CDR2 is FQGNSA. Trimming took 0 bases from V and 4 from J, leaving 9 bases between them. CDR3 DNA: TGTGCCAGCAGCTTAGCGTCGGGAGGCACTGAAGCTTTCTTT. Protein product: CASSLASGGTEAFF.

This clonotype appeared many times. V usage is TRBV20-1 and J usage is TRBJ2-1; TRBD2 matches at 12 bases. J lost 7 bases, V lost 0 bases, and 1 base had no gene match. This CDR3 spans 14 amino acids. Germline V gene sequence: CDR1 DFQATT, CDR2 SNEGSKA (reference sequence). CDR3 in amino acids: CSARDLAGGNEQFF. In nucleotides, the CDR3 is TGCAGTGCTAGAGATCTAGCGGGGGGGAATGAGCAGTTCTTC.

This clonotype has a count of ten or more. This rearrangement joins TRBV4-3 to TRBJ2-2; 8 bases fit TRBD2. V trimming: 3 bases; J trimming: 7 bases; junction bases outside the gene matches: 4. Germline V gives CDR1 LGHNA, CDR2 YSLEER. This CDR3 is built from 14 residues. The CDR3 region has the DNA TGCGCCAGCAGCCAGGACACTAGCGGCGGGGAGCTGTTTTTT. Translation gives CASSQDTSGGELFF.

This clonotype was seen repeatedly, ten times or more. The V call is TRBV12-3 or TRBV12-4, the J call TRBJ2-3; D not certain. Trimming removed 3 bases at V and 11 bases at J, with 12 bases between. The CDR3 loop spans 12 amino acids. The CDR3 region has the DNA TGTGCCAGCAGTTTTAGTCTACTCCGGCAGTATTTT. The encoded protein is CASSFSLLRQYF.

This clonotype was seen repeatedly, ten times or more. The chain has TRBV10-3 and TRBJ2-7; 9 bases are shared with TRBD1. This CDR3 has 15 residues. V gave up 6 bases and J gave up 1 base; unmatched junction bases: 7. CDR1 is ENHRY, CDR2 SYGVKD, per germline. Here the CDR3 DNA reads TGTGCCATCAGAGGGGACAGGGAGACTTCCTACGAGCAGTACTTC. It specifies CAIRGDRETSYEQYF.